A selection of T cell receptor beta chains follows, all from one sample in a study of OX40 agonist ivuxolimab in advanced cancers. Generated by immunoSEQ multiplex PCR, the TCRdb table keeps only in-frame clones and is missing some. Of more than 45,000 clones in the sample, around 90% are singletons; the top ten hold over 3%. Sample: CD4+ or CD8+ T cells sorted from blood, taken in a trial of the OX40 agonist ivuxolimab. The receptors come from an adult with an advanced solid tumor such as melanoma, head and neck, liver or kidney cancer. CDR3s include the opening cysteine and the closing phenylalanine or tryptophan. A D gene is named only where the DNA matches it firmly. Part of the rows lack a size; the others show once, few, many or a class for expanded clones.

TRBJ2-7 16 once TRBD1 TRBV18 CASSRGTGDLAGEQYF TGTGCCAGCTCACGAGGGACAGGGGACCTCGCGGGCGAGCAGTACTTC
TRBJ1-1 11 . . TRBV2 CASKLQGQAFF TGTGCCAGCAAATTACAGGGACAAGCTTTCTTT
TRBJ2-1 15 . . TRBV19 CASGQGKSSYNEQFF TGTGCCAGTGGTCAGGGCAAAAGCTCCTACAATGAGCAGTTCTTC
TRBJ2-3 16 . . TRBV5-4 CASSSRQASVTDTQYF TGTGCCAGCAGCTCTAGACAGGCCAGTGTCACAGATACGCAGTATTTT
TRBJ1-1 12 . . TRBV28 CASSAGRTEAFF TGTGCCAGTTCAGCCGGGAGAACTGAAGCTTTCTTT
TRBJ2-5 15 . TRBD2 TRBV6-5 CASSYSPSGRETQYF TGTGCCAGCAGTTACTCGCCTAGCGGGAGAGAGACCCAGTACTTC
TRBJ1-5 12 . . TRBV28 CASSLVGQPQHF TGTGCCAGCAGTTTGGTGGGTCAGCCCCAGCATTTT
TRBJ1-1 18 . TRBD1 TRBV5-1 CASSLSGQGVTLNTEAFF TGCGCCAGCAGCTTGTCGGGACAGGGGGTGACTCTGAACACTGAAGCTTTCTTT
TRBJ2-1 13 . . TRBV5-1 CASSWGGVGEQFF TGCGCCAGCAGCTGGGGAGGTGTGGGTGAGCAGTTCTTC
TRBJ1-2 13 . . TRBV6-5 CASSSGQLNGYTF TGTGCCAGCAGTTCTGGACAGTTAAATGGCTACACCTTC